The clone carrying this TCR beta chain has just a few counts. Its antigen is not known. Profiling relied on immunoSEQ multiplex PCR, and the TCRdb table lists in-frame clones only, not all of them. The sample lists 150,000 to 180,000 clones; roughly 90% were seen once. Germline V lookup: CDR1 LGHNA, CDR2 YSLEER. The CDR3 is made up of 13 amino acids. The V end was cut by 3 bases, the J end by 8 bases, with 13 bases between. These data are taken from a study of T cell responses to AZD1222 COVID-19 vaccine. Study results and caveats: Increased Spike-specific TCR breadth and depth were observed after two AZD1222 doses. Spike was spanned by vaccine-associated CD4 TCRs, with dominance at 160-218 and 743-854. Nearly half of spike-specific TCRs reportedly go after variant regions that carry no mutations.

The sequencing used peripheral blood, collected on day 0 of AZD1222 vaccination. The TCR originated in an adult in good health. The gene calls are TRBV4-3 and TRBJ1-2, with D unresolved. The CDR3: CASSHHTSGGYTF. CDR3 DNA: TGCGCCAGCAGCCACCACACCTCGGGCGGCTACACCTTC.